The sequence of this T cell receptor (beta chain) was determined in a study of tumor-infiltrating lymphocytes in localized non-small cell lung cancer. General observations from the study: Higher tumor T cell infiltration than in uninvolved lung was supported by TCRbeta sequencing.

This clone appeared a single time. The antigen remains undetermined. Sequenced by immunoSEQ multiplex PCR; TCRdb stores in-frame clones only, minus some. Of about 13,000 clones detected, approximately 74% appear once; the ten largest clones hold approximately 15%. Material for sequencing was uninvolved lung tissue not adjacent to the tumor. This receptor was taken from a human donor with non-small cell lung cancer.

The CDR3 region has the DNA TGTGCCAGTAGCCCCGGGACGTACACAGATACGCAGTATTTT. This codes for CASSPGTYTDTQYF. The rearrangement links TRBV19 to TRBJ2-3; D is perhaps TRBD1 or TRBD2 (5 bases each). CDR3 length equals 14 residues. Germline assignment: CDR1 LNHDA and CDR2 SQIVND (reference sequence). V lost 6 bases to trimming and J lost 2 bases, with 12 bases between them. Full variable domain (missing parts from reference TRBV19 and TRBJ2-3): DGGITQSPKYLFRKEGQNVTLSCEQNLNHDAMYWYRQDPGQGLRLIYYSQIVNDFQKGDIAEGYSVSREKKESFPLTVTSAQKNPTAFYLCASSPGTYTDTQYFGPGTRLTVL.